The clone carrying this T cell receptor beta chain was seen only a few times. Using its own MiXCR run on the 5' RACE reads, TCRdb lists one record per CDR3 protein. The table includes 450,000 to 600,000 distinct CDR3 sequences, less than 20% detected once. This CDR3 has 15 amino acids. The germline gives CDR1 LGHNA, CDR2 YSLEER. The junction had 6 bases not matched to a gene; V was cut back by 0 bases and J by 5 bases. The sample belongs to a study of T cells after yellow fever vaccination. The genes are TRBV4-3 and TRBJ1-2, with 7 bases matching TRBD1. The clonotype comes from a man between 18 and 35 years old who received the YFV17D yellow fever vaccine. The sample in question was PBMCs, obtained 4 to 5 days after the first yellow fever vaccination. CDR3 residues: CASSQDVRGKYGYTF. As DNA, the CDR3 is TGCGCCAGCAGCCAAGACGTCAGGGGGAAGTATGGCTACACCTTC.